One and the same sample provided the 23 T cell receptor beta chains below, sequenced in a study of CD8 T cells in ankylosing spondylitis (dated by TCRdb to 2016 to 2017). Libraries were made using 5' RACE. For sequencing, an Illumina HiSeq 2500 was employed. Using fastp at Q25 and MiXCR, TCRdb reprocessed the public reads and kept productive beta chains. Each record represents a unique CDR3 protein, reported with the most common genes and DNA among its rows. The sample yields around 300,000 distinct CDR3 sequences; roughly 12% were counted once. The ten largest clones add up to roughly 9.5% of the sample. Source material: blood, either unsorted or a sorted T cell fraction (not recorded which). The receptors stem from a female donor with ankylosing spondylitis or in good health (not recorded which).

This clonotype was seen a few times. This rearrangement joins TRBV2 to TRBJ1-5; 7 bases line up with TRBD1. The CDR3 length is 17 residues. Germline lookup yields CDR1 SNHLY and CDR2 FYNNEI. V lost 6 bases, J lost 6 bases, and 17 bases stayed unmatched. CDR3 in DNA: TGTGCCAGCAGCTACCTAAGGAACAGGGGCGCGAGTCAGCCCCAGCATTTT. Amino acids: CASSYLRNRGASQPQHF.

This clonotype was counted between two and nine times. The V and J genes are TRBV2 and TRBJ2-7, with 7 bases matching TRBD2. In germline, CDR1 is SNHLY, CDR2 FYNNEI. The CDR3 has 14 amino acids. Trimming at V came to 7 bases and at J to 3 bases, leaving 9 bases not matched to a gene. The DNA for the CDR3 is TGTGCCAGCATCACGACTAGCAGACGCTACGAGCAGTACTTC. Translating it yields CASITTSRRYEQYF.

This clonotype was observed at least ten times. The chain links TRBV29-1 to TRBJ2-7; weak D call: TRBD2 (6 bases). The CDR3 sequence is 14 residues long. V lost 7 bases to trimming and J lost 3 bases, with 19 bases between them. Germline assignment: CDR1 SQVTM and CDR2 ANQGSEA. The CDR3 coding sequence is TGCAGCGCTACGAATTCGGGACTCGTCTACGAGCAGTACTTC. Translated: CSATNSGLVYEQYF.

This clonotype was observed many times. The chain is built from TRBV12-3 or TRBV12-4 and TRBJ1-4, with D perhaps TRBD1 (6 bases). This CDR3 contains 14 residues. Trimming removed 3 bases at V and 7 bases at J, with 12 bases between. CDR3 region: CASSFSGAAEKLFF. The DNA of the CDR3 is TGTGCCAGCAGTTTTTCAGGGGCAGCTGAAAAACTGTTTTTT.

This clonotype occurred a few times. V is TRBV6-5 and J is TRBJ2-6, with D maybe TRBD2 (5 bases). Trimming pared 3 bases from V and 2 bases from J, leaving 8 bases between. This CDR3 region has 15 residues. Germline-derived CDR1 and CDR2 are MNHEY and SVGAGI. CDR3 bases: TGTGCCAGCAGTTATATCGGGGCTGGGGCCAACGTCCTGACTTTC. Translating it yields CASSYIGAGANVLTF.

This clonotype was seen ten or more times. V and J are TRBV7-6 and TRBJ2-5; 12 nucleotides agree with TRBD2. Germline CDR1 is SGHVS and CDR2 is FNYEAQ. V shed 4 bases and J 3 bases; nucleotides not matched to a gene: 0. This CDR3 is 14 amino acids long. Here the CDR3 reads CASSWTSGKETQYF. The CDR3 DNA is TGTGCCAGCAGCTGGACTAGCGGGAAAGAGACCCAGTACTTC. The full variable domain, rest sourced from reference TRBV7-6 and TRBJ2-5, is GAGVSQSPRYKVTKRGQDVALRCDPISGHVSLYWYRQALGQGPEFLTYFNYEAQQDKSGLPNDRFSAERPEGSISTLTIQRTEQRDSAMYRCASSWTSGKETQYFGPGTRLLVL.

The sample holds many counts of this clonotype. The rearrangement joins TRBV6-1 to TRBJ2-2; D is unresolved. V shed 8 bases and J shed 0 bases, with 10 bases lying between them. CDR1 is MNHNS and CDR2 is SASEGT in the germline V gene. The length of the CDR3 is 14 residues. CDR3 residues: CASQKKANTGELFF. DNA of the CDR3: TGTGCCAGCCAAAAAAAAGCGAACACCGGGGAGCTGTTTTTT.

This chain connects TRBV27 to TRBJ2-7; weak D call: TRBD2 (7 bases). Trimming stripped 3 bases from V and 6 bases from J, with 21 bases between. CDR1 is MNHEY and CDR2 is SMNVEV in the germline V gene (reference sequence). There are 16 residues in the CDR3. CDR3 region: CASSFARGGGFSEQYF. The CDR3 DNA is TGTGCCAGCAGTTTCGCAAGGGGGGGTGGGTTTTCCGAGCAGTACTTC.

Comments on this clonotype: A much more abundant neighbour one base away suggests this may be a read error. The chain employs TRBV20-1 and TRBJ2-1, with D tentatively TRBD2 (5 bases). The CDR3 has 16 amino acids. Germline lookup yields CDR1 DFQATT and CDR2 SNEGSKA (reference sequence). The CDR3 DNA reads as TGCTGTGCTAGAGTAATTTACGGGGATGGGGTGGTTGAGCAGTTCTTC. Protein sequence: CCARVIYGDGVVEQFF.

This clonotype occurred many times. DNA for the CDR3: TGCAGCGTTGATGCAGGTAGGGTGCAGTTCTTC. It translates to CSVDAGRVQFF. This chain connects TRBV29-1 to TRBJ2-1; no clear D. With 3 bases removed from V and 12 bases from J, the gap between germline ends came to 12 bases. The CDR3 contains 11 residues. Germline V gene lookup returns CDR1 SQVTM and CDR2 ANQGSEA.

In its sample, this clonotype was seen many times. The chain uses TRBV5-6 and TRBJ1-2; no definite D call. CDR3 length: 14 amino acids. Germline lookup yields CDR1 SGHDT and CDR2 YYEEEE. Trimming stripped 0 bases from V and 0 bases from J, with 6 bases between. CDR3 nucleotides: TGTGCCAGCAGCTTGGTCTCCCCTAACTATGGCTACACCTTC. Protein: CASSLVSPNYGYTF.

This clonotype was counted at least ten times. The chain is built from TRBV20-1 and TRBJ2-1; no definite D call. Germline V gives CDR1 DFQATT, CDR2 SNEGSKA (reference sequence). Trimming stripped 6 bases from V and 10 bases from J, with 13 bases between. The CDR3 is 11 residues long. This chain's CDR3 is CSARLVREQFF. The CDR3 DNA reads TGCAGTGCCCGATTAGTAAGAGAGCAGTTCTTC.

This clonotype turned up a few times. This chain joins TRBV7-2 and TRBJ2-1; possibly TRBD1 for D (6 bases). The CDR3 covers 15 residues. CDR1 is SGHTA and CDR2 is FQGNSA in the germline V gene. The V end was cut by 2 bases, the J end by 8 bases, with 16 bases between. The CDR3: CASSLSGVGADEQFF. The CDR3, as DNA: TGTGCCAGCAGCTTATCAGGGGTCGGTGCCGATGAGCAGTTCTTC.

The table lists this clonotype with a few counts. The genes are TRBV12-3 or TRBV12-4 and TRBJ2-1; D not certain. CDR3 length equals 13 residues. The V end lost 6 bases, the J end lost 5 bases, and 11 bases lay between the germline ends. CDR3 DNA: TGTGCCAGCAGACCCGGCGTCAACAATGAGCAGTTCTTC. This gives the protein CASRPGVNNEQFF.

This clonotype was seen ten or more times. The chain links TRBV29-1 to TRBJ2-7; 11 nucleotides line up with TRBD2. CDR3 length: 12 residues. Germline CDR1 reads SQVTM; CDR2 reads ANQGSEA. The junction had 2 bases not matched to a gene; V was cut back by 4 bases and J by 6 bases. In DNA, the CDR3 is TGCAGCGTTGTAGCGGGAGGGGGCGAGCAGTACTTC. This translates into CSVVAGGGEQYF.

This clonotype was found many times. V and J are TRBV5-1 and TRBJ2-5, with 9 bases lining up with TRBD2. CDR1 is SGHRS, CDR2 YFSETQ, per germline. V lost 5 bases to trimming and J lost 4 bases; unmatched junction nucleotides: 12. CDR3 length equals 16 residues. Here the CDR3 reads CASRPTTASGIETQYF. The CDR3 region has the DNA TGCGCCAGCAGGCCGACCACGGCTAGCGGGATAGAGACCCAGTACTTC. The whole variable domain, remainder taken from reference TRBV5-1 and TRBJ2-5, is KAGVTQTPRYLIKTRGQQVTLSCSPISGHRSVSWYQQTPGQGLQFLFEYFSETQRNKGNFPGRFSGRQFSNSRSEMNVSTLELGDSALYLCASRPTTASGIETQYFGPGTRLLVL.

The table lists this clonotype with a few counts. CDR3 residues: CASSSPRTGDITGELFF. Here the CDR3 DNA reads TGTGCCAGCAGTTCACCCAGGACAGGGGATATCACCGGGGAGCTGTTTTTT. The chain combines TRBV28 with TRBJ2-2; the match to TRBD1 covers 9 bases. This CDR3 spans 17 amino acids. With V trimmed by 4 bases and J by 4 bases, 10 bases remained unmatched. The germline V gene has CDR1 MDHEN and CDR2 SYDVKM.

This clonotype was observed a handful of times. The CDR3 is CASSPYGDSNQPQHF. The CDR3 DNA sequence: TGTGCCAGTAGTCCATACGGGGATAGCAATCAGCCCCAGCATTTT. The chain employs TRBV19 and TRBJ1-5, with D hard to call. Germline V CDR1 and CDR2: LNHDA, SQIVND (reference sequence). The CDR3 contains 15 residues. V shed 5 bases and J shed 0 bases, with 11 bases lying between them. Using reference TRBV19 and TRBJ1-5 for the parts outside the CDR3, the full variable domain is DGGITQSPKYLFRKEGQNVTLSCEQNLNHDAMYWYRQDPGQGLRLIYYSQIVNDFQKGDIAEGYSVSREKKESFPLTVTSAQKNPTAFYLCASSPYGDSNQPQHFGDGTRLSIL.

Ten or more counts support this clonotype. The J gene is TRBJ2-1, the V gene TRBV29-1, with 8 bases fitting TRBD1. The CDR3 length is 13 residues. CDR1 and CDR2 from the germline V gene are SQVTM and ANQGSEA. V lost 8 bases and J lost 5; bases outside the gene matches: 8. The CDR3 sequence: CSFYRGDNNEQFF. The CDR3 coding sequence is TGCAGCTTTTACAGGGGGGATAACAATGAGCAGTTCTTC.

This clonotype was picked up many times. The chain has TRBV5-6 and TRBJ2-7, with no clear D. The germline V gene has CDR1 SGHDT and CDR2 YYEEEE. V lost 2 bases to trimming and J lost 3 bases, with 6 bases between them. The CDR3 has 12 residues. The CDR3 sequence is CASSFSRYEQYF. The CDR3 nucleotides are TGTGCCAGCAGCTTTAGCCGCTACGAGCAGTACTTC.

This clonotype has a count of ten or more. The chain links TRBV12-3 or TRBV12-4 to TRBJ2-1; tentatively, D is TRBD1 or TRBD2 (5 bases each). V was shortened by 8 bases and J by 4 bases, with 18 bases between the two germline ends. CDR3 length: 15 amino acids. CDR3: CASRAPGTPYNEQFF. CDR3 bases: TGTGCCAGCCGTGCCCCCGGGACGCCATACAATGAGCAGTTCTTC.

This clonotype was seen ten or more times. The chain has TRBV20-1 and TRBJ2-1; perhaps D is TRBD1 or TRBD2 (6 bases each). The germline V gene encodes CDR1 DFQATT and CDR2 SNEGSKA (reference sequence). This CDR3 comprises 14 residues. V dropped 3 bases and J dropped 10 bases, with 19 bases sitting between them. CDR3 amino acids: CSASRGTGGPEQFF. The CDR3 nucleotides are TGCAGTGCTAGTCGCGGGACTGGGGGCCCGGAGCAGTTCTTC.

In its sample, this clonotype was seen many times. J is TRBJ1-1 and V is TRBV20-1, with TRBD1 as a possible D gene (5 bases). CDR3 length: 15 amino acids. CDR1 and CDR2 (germline): DFQATT, SNEGSKA (reference sequence). V gave up 4 bases and J gave up 0 bases, with 15 bases separating them. The CDR3 region has the DNA TGCAGTGCTAATACAGGAGGCGCGATGAACACTGAAGCTTTCTTT. Translated: CSANTGGAMNTEAFF.